The 10 T cell receptor beta chains listed next were all sequenced from one sample in a study of blood T cell repertoires in COVID-19. Only in-frame clones appear in the TCRdb table, and some are missing; sequencing was by immunoSEQ multiplex PCR. The profile shows 88,000 or so clones, roughly 80% of them singletons. Sequenced input: peripheral blood. All receptors come from an elderly man with acute or convalescent COVID-19.

The chain carries TRBV19 and TRBJ2-7, with 10 bases aligning to TRBD1. Germline assignment: CDR1 LNHDA and CDR2 SQIVND (reference sequence). This CDR3 comprises 13 residues. V dropped 7 bases and J dropped 7; count of bases not matched to a gene: 7. The CDR3 region is CASKGTGVEEQYF. CDR3 DNA: TGTGCCAGTAAGGGGACAGGGGTTGAGGAGCAGTACTTC.

The V gene is TRBV5-4, the J gene TRBJ1-2; 8 bases map to TRBD1. Looked up from germline, CDR1 is SGHNT and CDR2 is YYREEE (reference sequence). This CDR3 has 14 amino acids. V was clipped by 4 bases and J by 2 bases; unmatched bases: 4. CDR3 in DNA: TGTGCCAGCAGCCCCGGACAGGGAAACTATGGCTACACCTTC. As protein: CASSPGQGNYGYTF. Supplemented by reference TRBV5-4 and TRBJ1-2, the full variable domain reads ETGVTQSPTHLIKTRGQQVTLRCSSQSGHNTVSWYQQALGQGPQFIFQYYREEENGRGNFPPRFSGLQFPNYSSELNVNALELDDSALYLCASSPGQGNYGYTFGSGTRLTVV.

CDR3: CAISETEITGNEQFF. The CDR3, as DNA: TGTGCCATCAGTGAGACAGAAATAACGGGAAATGAGCAGTTCTTC. The chain links TRBV10-3 to TRBJ2-1, with TRBD2 as a possible D gene (5 bases). The CDR3 length is 15 residues. Germline assignment: CDR1 ENHRY and CDR2 SYGVKD. Trimming left V 2 bases short and J 7 bases short, with 15 bases between.

The J gene is TRBJ1-2, the V gene TRBV19; tentative D call: TRBD1 (6 bases). Between the trimmed V and J ends, which lost 3 bases and 9 bases, there was a span of 20 bases. Germline V gene data show CDR1 as LNHDA and CDR2 as SQIVND (reference sequence). The CDR3 loop spans 15 amino acids. As DNA, the CDR3 is TGTGCCAGTAGTATCGGAACAGGGAGCCTTGAGCGCTACACCTTC. Translating it yields CASSIGTGSLERYTF. Variable domain in full (rest from reference TRBV19 and TRBJ1-2): DGGITQSPKYLFRKEGQNVTLSCEQNLNHDAMYWYRQDPGQGLRLIYYSQIVNDFQKGDIAEGYSVSREKKESFPLTVTSAQKNPTAFYLCASSIGTGSLERYTFGSGTRLTVV.

The V and J genes are TRBV5-4 and TRBJ2-2; a weak D match, TRBD1 (6 bases). Trimming took 4 bases from V and 5 from J, leaving 9 bases between them. The CDR3 totals 13 residues. Germline V gene sequence: CDR1 SGHNT, CDR2 YYREEE (reference sequence). As DNA, the CDR3 is TGTGCCAGCAGCGCACAGGGAACCGGGGAGCTGTTTTTT. Amino acid sequence: CASSAQGTGELFF.

The chain has TRBV12-3 or TRBV12-4 and TRBJ1-1; tentative D call: TRBD1 (5 bases). The CDR3 has 13 residues. Trimming cost V 5 bases and J 6 bases, with 13 bases left between them. In DNA form, the CDR3 reads TGTGCCAGCAGTGGGTGGGGGGGTGCTGAAGCTTTCTTT. Translation gives CASSGWGGAEAFF.

This clone turned up a few times. The gene calls are TRBV5-6 and TRBJ1-2, with 9 positions matching TRBD1. V gave up 4 bases and J gave up 1 base; unmatched junction bases: 5. The CDR3 covers 15 residues. Germline CDR1 is SGHDT and CDR2 is YYEEEE. Here the CDR3 reads CASSPGQGFNYGYTF. CDR3 coding DNA: TGTGCCAGCAGCCCGGGACAGGGCTTTAACTATGGCTACACCTTC.

Of note for this clone: Other DNA variants within this sample encode the same CDR3. This chain links TRBV9 with TRBJ1-4; tentatively, D is TRBD1 (6 bases). The germline V gene encodes CDR1 SGDLS and CDR2 YYNGEE. The CDR3 is 14 residues long. Trimming took 0 bases from V and 8 from J, leaving 11 bases between them. CDR3 protein: CASSVAGAGEKLFF. The CDR3 DNA is TGTGCCAGCAGCGTAGCAGGGGCGGGCGAAAAACTGTTTTTT.

There are a few counts of this clone. V usage is TRBV19 and J usage is TRBJ1-1; the D gene is possibly TRBD1 (5 bases). Germline assignment: CDR1 LNHDA and CDR2 SQIVND (reference sequence). The CDR3 covers 15 residues. V lost 7 bases to trimming and J lost 6 bases, with 21 bases between them. This chain's CDR3 is CASKATALSGAEAFF. In DNA, the CDR3 is TGTGCCAGTAAGGCGACAGCGCTTTCGGGGGCTGAAGCTTTCTTT.

This chain joins TRBV5-1 and TRBJ1-1; D call uncertain. Germline V gives CDR1 SGHRS, CDR2 YFSETQ. Trimming took 0 bases from V and 5 from J, leaving 14 bases between them. The CDR3 is 15 amino acids. The CDR3, as DNA: TGCGCCAGCAGCTTGGGGTCCGGGTTCGGGACTGAAGCTTTCTTT. Translation: CASSLGSGFGTEAFF.